The rows below give T cell receptor beta chains drawn from one sample of a study of glioma-infiltrating T cells after dendritic cell vaccination. Profiled with immunoSEQ multiplex PCR; TCRdb holds only in-frame clones, not every one. The sample lists some 100,000 clones, roughly three quarters occurring once. Sequencing was performed on blood, taken before dendritic cell vaccination. Every receptor here comes from a human donor with glioblastoma. The CDR3 runs from the conserved cysteine through the conserved F or W. The D gene is left open where the match is weak. Size tells how often a clone was seen (once, few, many) or the class of an expanded clone, and some rows leave it out.

V	D	size	J	CDR3	DNA
TRBV7-6	NA	NA	TRBJ1-1	CASSLVPGQEAFF	TGTGCCAGCAGCTTAGTCCCGGGACAAGAAGCTTTCTTT
TRBV5-1	TRBD1	NA	TRBJ2-1	CASSLGVTGGLDEQFF	TGCGCCAGCAGCTTGGGCGTGACAGGGGGCTTGGATGAGCAGTTCTTC
TRBV28	NA	few	TRBJ2-7	CASSLTGWVSEQYF	TGTGCCAGCAGTTTAACAGGGTGGGTAAGCGAGCAGTACTTC
TRBV4-1	NA	NA	TRBJ2-2	CASSQDLEAGELFF	TGCGCCAGCAGCCAAGATCTCGAGGCCGGGGAGCTGTTTTTT
TRBV7-8	TRBD1	few	TRBJ2-4	CASSRDRGRGAKNIQYF	TGTGCCAGCAGCAGGGACAGGGGGCGCGGGGCCAAAAACATTCAGTACTTC
TRBV7-9	NA	NA	TRBJ2-7	CASSSVLQGPVFEQYF	TGTGCCAGCAGCTCAGTCCTACAGGGACCGGTATTTGAGCAGTACTTC
TRBV4-2	NA	NA	TRBJ1-2	CASSQETGHNYGYTF	TGTGCCAGCAGCCAAGAGACAGGACACAACTATGGCTACACCTTC
TRBV30	TRBD1	few	TRBJ1-5	CAWSQGDNQPQHF	TGTGCCTGGAGCCAGGGGGACAATCAGCCCCAGCATTTT
TRBV7-9	NA	NA	TRBJ2-1	CASSREVYEQFF	TGTGCCAGCAGTCGCGAAGTCTATGAGCAGTTCTTC
TRBV5-1	NA	NA	TRBJ1-1	CASSFRGVGTRGEAFF	TGCGCCAGCAGCTTCAGAGGGGTCGGCACGCGGGGTGAAGCTTTCTTT
TRBV2	TRBD2	NA	TRBJ2-1	CASVAPGLPRDEQFF	TGTGCCAGCGTGGCCCCGGGACTACCACGGGATGAGCAGTTCTTC
TRBV4-1	NA	few	TRBJ2-3	CASSLPGDRRTDTQYF	TGCGCCAGCAGCCTCCCGGGGGACAGACGCACAGATACGCAGTATTTT
TRBV27	TRBD1	NA	TRBJ2-7	CASSIVPGQGRLRAYEQYF	TGTGCCAGCAGTATAGTCCCGGGACAGGGGCGTCTCAGAGCCTACGAGCAGTACTTC
TRBV4-2	NA	NA	TRBJ1-5	CASSQDVGRDPYQPQHF	TGTGCCAGCAGCCAAGATGTAGGGAGGGATCCTTATCAGCCCCAGCATTTT
TRBV6-5	TRBD1	NA	TRBJ1-2	CASSYSKQGDFYGYTF	TGTGCCAGCAGTTACTCGAAACAGGGGGACTTCTATGGCTACACCTTC
TRBV6-1	NA	NA	TRBJ1-5	CASRGGGGSNQPQHF	TGTGCCAGCAGGGGAGGGGGGGGCAGCAATCAGCCCCAGCATTTT
TRBV28	TRBD1	once	TRBJ2-2	CASKGGPGELFF	TGTGCCAGCAAAGGGGGCCCCGGGGAGCTGTTTTTT
TRBV11-3	NA	NA	TRBJ2-3	CASSFTGTDTQYF	TGTGCCAGCAGCTTTACAGGCACAGATACGCAGTATTTT
TRBV6-7	NA	NA	TRBJ2-1	CARPIRLSGTLDNEQFF	TGTGCCAGACCAATTCGCCTCTCCGGGACTCTCGACAATGAGCAGTTCTTC
TRBV6-5	TRBD2	NA	TRBJ2-3	CASSSLGLALADTQYF	TGTGCCAGCAGTTCCCTGGGACTAGCGTTAGCAGATACGCAGTATTTT
TRBV5-1	TRBD2	few	TRBJ2-7	CASSLDAGAPYEQYF	TGCGCCAGCAGCTTGGATGCGGGAGCTCCCTACGAGCAGTACTTC
TRBV2	NA	NA	TRBJ2-7	CASTWGGAGTSYEQYF	TGTGCCAGCACTTGGGGAGGTGCAGGGACTTCTTACGAGCAGTACTTC
TRBV7-3	TRBD2	NA	TRBJ2-1	CASSAISGSTYNEQFF	TGTGCCAGCAGCGCTATAAGCGGGAGTACCTACAATGAGCAGTTCTTC
TRBV2	TRBD1	NA	TRBJ2-2	CASSAQGAFGELFF	TGTGCCAGCAGTGCACAGGGGGCGTTCGGGGAGCTGTTTTTT
TRBV6-6	NA	once	TRBJ1-2	CASSYHGREAYGYTF	TGTGCCAGCAGTTACCATGGGAGGGAGGCCTATGGCTACACCTTC
TRBV4-1	TRBD2	few	TRBJ2-3	CASQIGGGDADTQYF	TGCGCCAGCCAGATTGGGGGGGGAGACGCAGATACGCAGTATTTT